These T cell receptor beta chains were read from a single sample in a study of control samples from healthy donors and cancer patients. TCRdb's copy holds only in-frame clones and misses some; the assay was immunoSEQ multiplex PCR. The data show tens of thousands of clones, 60% to 80% seen once. The sequenced sample consisted of formalin-fixed, paraffin-embedded tissue. The source is a male donor with melanoma. The CDR3 runs from the conserved cysteine through the conserved F or W. The order of the fields is clone size, V gene, D gene, J gene, CDR3 protein, CDR3 DNA. D genes are given only for firm matches. Part of the rows lack a size; the others show once, few, many or a class for expanded clones.

.	TRBV19	TRBD2	TRBJ2-1	CATRTSGHSYNEQFF	TGTGCCACCCGGACTAGCGGGCACTCCTACAATGAGCAGTTCTTC
.	TRBV10-2	.	TRBJ2-5	CASSDSLPQETQYF	TGCGCCAGCAGTGATTCTCTGCCTCAAGAGACCCAGTACTTC
.	TRBV6-5	.	TRBJ1-4	CASSSPERNEKLFF	TGTGCCAGCAGTTCTCCCGAAAGAAATGAAAAACTGTTTTTT
.	TRBV11-2	.	TRBJ2-3	CASSLRAAPSTDTQYF	TGTGCCAGCAGCTTAAGGGCAGCACCTAGCACAGATACGCAGTATTTT
.	TRBV5-1	.	TRBJ2-5	CASSLALARETQYF	TGCGCCAGCAGCTTGGCCCTAGCTCGGGAGACCCAGTACTTC
few	TRBV2	.	TRBJ1-1	CASSSDSYTTEAFF	TGTGCCAGCAGTTCGGACAGTTACACCACTGAAGCTTTCTTT
few	TRBV24-1	TRBD1	TRBJ1-5	CATSDRDRGWDQPQHF	TGTGCCACCAGTGATAGGGACAGGGGGTGGGATCAGCCCCAGCATTTT
once	TRBV19	.	TRBJ2-2	CASRKQGVETGELFF	TGTGCCAGTAGGAAACAGGGTGTGGAGACCGGGGAGCTGTTTTTT
.	TRBV15	TRBD2	TRBJ2-3	CATSRGTRLDPDTQYF	TGTGCCACCAGCAGAGGGACTAGGCTTGACCCAGATACGCAGTATTTT
.	TRBV7-2	.	TRBJ1-6	CASSSGLASPLHF	TGTGCCAGCAGCTCGGGGCTCGCCTCACCCCTCCACTTT
.	TRBV7-9	.	TRBJ2-7	CASSLMSGQYF	TGTGCCAGCAGCTTAATGTCCGGGCAGTACTTC
medium-sized	TRBV21-1	.	TRBJ2-7	CASSKVVQGPYF	TGTGCCAGCAGCAAAGTGGTGCAGGGTCCGTACTTC
once	TRBV25-1	.	TRBJ2-5	CASSEYETQYF	TGTGCCAGCAGTGAATATGAGACCCAGTACTTC
.	TRBV2	TRBD1	TRBJ2-6	CASSRDRVGTGANVLTF	TGTGCCAGCAGCCGGGACAGGGTGGGTACTGGGGCCAACGTCCTGACTTTC
.	TRBV19	.	TRBJ1-2	CASTPEGRHYGYTF	TGTGCCAGTACCCCTGAGGGGCGGCACTATGGCTACACCTTC
.	TRBV7-8	.	TRBJ1-4	CASSVRNEKLFF	TGTGCCAGCAGCGTCAGAAATGAAAAACTGTTTTTT
.	TRBV5-4	.	TRBJ1-3	CASSYWFYF	TGTGCCAGCAGCTACTGGTTCTATTTT
many	TRBV5-1	.	TRBJ1-2	CASSPGVYGYTF	TGCGCCAGCAGTCCGGGGGTTTATGGCTACACCTTC
.	TRBV4-1	TRBD2	TRBJ2-1	CASSQGRTSGSRGSYNEQFF	TGCGCCAGCAGCCAAGGAAGGACTAGCGGGAGCAGGGGCTCCTACAATGAGCAGTTCTTC
.	TRBV30	TRBD1	TRBJ1-6	CAWTDRGISPLHF	TGTGCCTGGACGGACAGGGGGATATCACCCCTCCACTTT
once	TRBV20-1	.	TRBJ1-1	CSASKGTNTEAFF	TGCAGTGCTAGTAAGGGGACGAACACTGAAGCTTTCTTT
once	TRBV29-1	.	TRBJ2-7	CSVLGGKASYEQYF	TGCAGCGTTCTTGGGGGCAAAGCCTCCTACGAGCAGTACTTC
.	TRBV4-2	.	TRBJ1-2	CASTSRDINYGYTF	TGTGCCAGCACCTCCAGGGACATCAACTATGGCTACACCTTC
.	TRBV2	.	TRBJ1-4	CASGRGGREKLFF	TGTGCCAGCGGTAGAGGGGGTAGAGAGAAACTGTTTTTT
.	TRBV19	.	TRBJ2-3	CASSIGRSDTQYF	TGTGCCAGTAGTATAGGGAGGTCAGATACGCAGTATTTT
.	TRBV7-9	.	TRBJ2-2	CASSLYSDTGELFF	TGTGCCAGCAGCTTATATTCGGACACCGGGGAGCTGTTTTTT
.	TRBV6-1	.	TRBJ2-3	CASSVRQGGGTDTQYF	TGTGCCAGCAGTGTCAGACAGGGAGGGGGCACAGATACGCAGTATTTT
.	TRBV5-1	TRBD2	TRBJ2-5	CASSWSSGKAEETQYF	TGCGCCAGCAGTTGGTCTAGCGGGAAGGCGGAAGAGACCCAGTACTTC
once	TRBV27	.	TRBJ2-1	CASSLGLIPHFSQFF	TGTGCCAGCAGTTTAGGGCTAATCCCGCATTTTTCGCAGTTCTTC
.	TRBV11-2	.	TRBJ2-2	CASSWQVGVTGELFF	TGTGCCAGCAGCTGGCAGGTCGGGGTAACCGGGGAGCTGTTTTTT
.	TRBV7-6	.	TRBJ2-3	CASSFTRFDTQYF	TGTGCCAGCAGCTTTACTCGGTTCGATACGCAGTATTTT
.	TRBV6-1	.	TRBJ2-2	CASSEAIAGELFF	TGTGCCAGCAGTGAAGCCATCGCCGGGGAGCTGTTTTTT
.	TRBV7-9	.	TRBJ2-3	CASSFNDASGGTQYF	TGTGCCAGCAGCTTTAATGATGCTTCGGGTGGTACGCAGTATTTT
.	TRBV5-5	.	TRBJ1-2	CASSLDGRLGNGYTF	TGTGCCAGCAGCCTCGATGGGAGGCTAGGAAATGGCTACACCTTC
few	TRBV18	.	TRBJ1-4	CASSPGRLGEKLFF	TGTGCCAGCTCACCGGGACGCCTAGGGGAAAAACTGTTTTTT
few	TRBV2	.	TRBJ2-5	CASSEGAGVGETQYF	TGTGCCAGCAGTGAAGGAGCAGGGGTGGGAGAGACCCAGTACTTC
few	TRBV11-2	TRBD1	TRBJ1-6	CASSTRTGAGSPLHF	TGTGCCAGCAGCACGCGAACAGGGGCGGGTTCACCCCTCCACTTT
.	TRBV7-2	.	TRBJ1-5	CASSPMWSGNQPQHF	TGTGCCAGCAGCCCAATGTGGTCAGGGAATCAGCCCCAGCATTTT
.	TRBV28	TRBD1	TRBJ2-1	CASRSTGDNYGNEQFF	TGTGCCAGCAGGTCGACAGGGGACAACTACGGCAATGAGCAGTTCTTC